This T cell receptor (beta chain) was captured by sequencing in a study of sequential checkpoint blockade in melanoma. Germline CDR1 SGDLS, CDR2 YYNGEE. Trimming took 3 bases from V and 3 from J; bases not matched to a gene: 9. The CDR3 is made up of 17 amino acids. Assay used: immunoSEQ multiplex PCR; TCRdb lists only in-frame clones, some missing. The repertoire consists of about 20,000 clones, with under 65% occurring once and the leading ten covering 17%. This clone was counted only a few times. Specified treatment: randomized to nivolumab then ipilimumab (arm A) or the reverse (arm B). The sample here was CD8+ T cells sorted from blood (inferred from file names), taken from a patient given nivolumab and ipilimumab in sequence. This chain links TRBV9 with TRBJ2-2, with 9 bases aligning to TRBD1. This receptor was identified in a human donor with melanoma. CDR3 coding DNA: TGTGCCAGCAGCGCAGGATGGACAGGGGACTACACCGGGGAGCTGTTTTTT. Translation gives CASSAGWTGDYTGELFF.